The clone carrying this TCR beta chain showed up many times. CDR3 size: 15 residues. Looked up from germline, CDR1 is SGHTA and CDR2 is FQGTGA. Trimming removed 0 bases at V and 2 bases at J, with 9 bases between. The data derive from a study of regulatory T cells in long-lasting Graves disease. Time point indicated: newly diagnosed GD, antithyroid drugs for less than 3 months. Preparation of the TCR library used RNA extracted from PBMCs. Relying on iRepertoire HTBI primers and Arm-PCR of CDR3 regions, the team built TCR beta libraries. TCRdb redid the calling of the multiplex PCR reads with MiXCR, one entry per CDR3 protein. The sample lists around 400,000 distinct CDR3 sequences, 15% occurring once. This sample also appeared in a second study, on T cells in Graves' hyperthyroidism and ophthalmopathy. According to that study: Each diagnosis was grounded in clinical symptoms, serum thyroxine and TRAb, thyroid ultrasound, and orbital computed tomography. Carried out on the TCR CDR3, a first-round RT-PCR used the HTBI primer set. Within blood appeared most thyroid clonotypes that had expanded above 0.001.

The V call is TRBV7-3, the J call TRBJ2-3; D may be TRBD1 (6 bases). This sample comprised peripheral blood mononuclear cells (PBMCs), obtained at new diagnosis, from a patient treated with antithyroid drugs. This TCR was sampled from a woman between 35 and 50 years old with Graves disease. The CDR3, as DNA: TGTGCCAGCAGCTTAACGGGGGCTACCACAGATACGCAGTATTTT. This translates into CASSLTGATTDTQYF.